This T cell receptor beta chain was documented in a study of T-cell reconstitution after alpha-beta-depleted transplantation in children. The V gene's germline CDR1 is MDHEN and CDR2 SYDVKM. After removal of 6 bases from V and 5 bases from J, the junction contained 10 bases not matched to a gene. CDR3 length: 15 amino acids. This clonotype was detected a few times. Unique molecular identifiers were used in preparing the TCRbeta library. One entry per CDR3 protein, called by TCRdb with MiXCR from the PCR reads. In the table there are approximately 510,000 distinct CDR3 sequences, approximately 20% of which are singletons.

Source: PBMCs from the stem cell graft donor, taken from the stem cell graft. This sequence was found in a human donor who donated a stem cell graft to a child with acute lymphoblastic leukemia. The chain recombines TRBV28 with TRBJ2-3, with 8 bases aligning to TRBD2. The CDR3 DNA follows: TGTGCCAGCAGGATAGCGGGGAGGGGTAGAGATACGCAGTATTTT. It is translated as CASRIAGRGRDTQYF.